A selection of T cell receptor beta chains follows, all from one sample in a study of cytomegalovirus exposure and HLA in healthy donors. Profiled with immunoSEQ multiplex PCR; TCRdb holds only in-frame clones, not every one. The sample table sets out around 140,000 clones. The sample taken for sequencing was PBMCs. The origin of the receptors is a woman aged 40 to 50 in good health and CMV-seronegative. CDR3s include the opening cysteine and the closing phenylalanine or tryptophan. The D gene is left open where the match is weak.

>NA|TRBV7-2|TRBJ1-1
TGTGCCAGCAGCTTAACTAACATGAACACTGAAGCTTTCTTT
CASSLTNMNTEAFF
>TRBD1|TRBV28|TRBJ1-5
TGTGCCAGCAGTTTGAGGGGGCCGCGGCCCCAGCATTTT
CASSLRGPRPQHF
>TRBD1|TRBV7-6|TRBJ1-5
TGTGCCAGCAGCCCTGGACAGGGCCTGGGGCAGCCCCAGCATTTT
CASSPGQGLGQPQHF
>NA|TRBV28|TRBJ1-3
TGTGCCAGCGGAACAGGGTCCTCTGGAAACACCATATATTTT
CASGTGSSGNTIYF
>NA|TRBV18|TRBJ1-5
TGTGCCAGCTCACCCCAGGCCAATCAGCCCCAGCATTTT
CASSPQANQPQHF
>TRBD1|TRBV7-3|TRBJ1-1
TGTGCCAGCAGCCTGGACAGGTGGTCCACTGAAGCTTTCTTT
CASSLDRWSTEAFF
>TRBD1|TRBV10-3|TRBJ1-2
TGTGCCATCAGACGACAGGGGGCTGACTATGGCTACACCTTC
CAIRRQGADYGYTF
>NA|TRBV7-9|TRBJ2-5
TGTGCCAGCAGCTCCTCCCCCCAAGAGACCCAGTACTTC
CASSSSPQETQYF
>NA|TRBV11-2|TRBJ1-4
TGTGCCAGCAGCGTAGGTGTTGCGAGTGAAAAACTGTTTTTT
CASSVGVASEKLFF
>NA|TRBV6-5|TRBJ1-2
TGTGCCAGCAGCCAAGGGGGTAGTGGCTACACCTTC
CASSQGGSGYTF
>TRBD1|TRBV19|TRBJ1-1
TGTGCCAGCCGGGACAGGACGAACACTGAAGCTTTCTTT
CASRDRTNTEAFF
>TRBD2|TRBV5-4|TRBJ2-1
TGTGCCTGCTCGGCCGAGGGAGGGTCCTACAATGAGCAGTTCTTC
CACSAEGGSYNEQFF
>NA|TRBV2|TRBJ1-2
TGTGCCAGCAGTCCTGCCCCAAAGGGGGGCTACACCTTC
CASSPAPKGGYTF
>NA|TRBV4-3|TRBJ1-4
TGCGCCAGCAGCCAAGAAGGCCCCGGAGGCAATGAAAAACTGTTTTTT
CASSQEGPGGNEKLFF
>NA|TRBV5-6|TRBJ1-1
TGTGCCAGCAGCTTGAGGGGGGAGGGTGAAGCTTTCTTT
CASSLRGEGEAFF
>NA|TRBV6-6|TRBJ1-2
TGTGCCAGCAGACAGCCTCAGAACTATGGCTACACCTTC
CASRQPQNYGYTF
>TRBD1|TRBV9|TRBJ2-2
TGTGCCAGCAGCGTAAGACAGGGGGCGGGCACCGGGGAGCTGTTTTTT
CASSVRQGAGTGELFF
>NA|TRBV9|TRBJ2-7
TGTGCCAGCAGCGTCCGACAGGATCCCTACGAGCAGTACTTC
CASSVRQDPYEQYF